Each of the 18 T cell receptor beta chains below was sequenced from the same sample in a study of blood T cell repertoires in COVID-19. This table comes from immunoSEQ multiplex PCR, and its TCRdb copy is limited to in-frame clones, with some not included. The sample consists of about 92,000 clones, 55% to 80% of them appearing once. Material: peripheral blood. The receptors shown here come from an older woman in a cohort sampled during active or convalescent COVID-19.

The J gene is TRBJ1-3, the V gene TRBV6-5; D might be TRBD1 (5 bases). In germline, CDR1 is MNHEY, CDR2 SVGAGI. This CDR3 has 12 residues. The ends were cut back, 8 bases at V and 2 bases at J, with 7 bases in the middle. The CDR3 sequence is CASAGTGNTIYF. The CDR3 DNA reads as TGTGCCAGCGCAGGGACTGGAAACACCATATATTTT.

V and J are TRBV1 and TRBJ2-7; TRBD2, as called in the table, went unchecked against the DNA. TRBV1 is classified as a pseudogene. This CDR3 has 13 residues. For the CDR3, the DNA is TGCACCAGCAGTCGTGGACTAGACTACGAGCAGTACTTC. Protein product: CTSSRGLDYEQYF.

The chain carries TRBV10-1 and TRBJ2-5; no clear D. The CDR3 contains 17 residues. V lost 2 bases, J lost 0 bases, and 16 bases lay in between. CDR1 is WNHNN and CDR2 is SYGVQD in the germline V gene (reference sequence). The CDR3 DNA follows: TGCGCCAGCAGTGAGGAATTAGTGTCGAGAAACCAAGAGACCCAGTACTTC. This sequence encodes CASSEELVSRNQETQYF.

V usage is TRBV2 and J usage is TRBJ1-1; perhaps TRBD1 as D (5 bases). Germline CDR1 SNHLY, CDR2 FYNNEI. V lost 8 bases to trimming and J lost 1 base, with 11 bases between them. The CDR3 loop spans 13 amino acids. CDR3 in amino acids: CASGDQGNTEAFF. The CDR3 coding sequence is TGTGCCAGCGGGGATCAGGGGAACACTGAAGCTTTCTTT.

The genes are TRBV5-1 and TRBJ1-1, with D unclear. Looked up from germline, CDR1 is SGHRS and CDR2 is YFSETQ. V lost 0 bases to trimming and J lost 3 bases, with 6 bases between them. This CDR3 contains 13 residues. The CDR3: CASSLDLDTEAFF. The CDR3 DNA reads TGCGCCAGCAGCTTGGACTTGGACACTGAAGCTTTCTTT.

This clone was detected only a few times. The gene calls are TRBV6-2 or TRBV6-3 and TRBJ2-3; TRBD2 matches 7 bases. The V gene end was trimmed by 0 bases and the J gene end by 0 bases; junction bases not matched to a gene: 0. The CDR3 consists of 15 residues. Germline-derived CDR1 and CDR2 are MNHEY and SVGEGT. CDR3 sequence reads: CASSYSRGSTDTQYF. As DNA, the CDR3 is TGTGCCAGCAGTTACTCGCGGGGGAGCACAGATACGCAGTATTTT.

The chain employs TRBV11-1 and TRBJ1-4; 7 bases are shared with TRBD1. Germline-derived CDR1 and CDR2 are SGHAT and FQDESV (reference sequence). V gave up 2 bases and J gave up 8 bases; unmatched junction bases: 8. The CDR3 runs 15 residues. This CDR3 reads CASSLSLQGSEKLFF. The CDR3 region has the DNA TGTGCCAGCAGCTTAAGTCTACAGGGGTCCGAAAAACTGTTTTTT. Full variable domain (outside the CDR3, taken from reference TRBV11-1 and TRBJ1-4): EAEVAQSPRYKITEKSQAVAFWCDPISGHATLYWYRQILGQGPELLVQFQDESVVDDSQLPKDRFSAERLKGVDSTLKIQPAELGDSAMYLCASSLSLQGSEKLFFGSGTQLSVL.

The chain combines TRBV10-3 with TRBJ2-2, with 7 bases fitting TRBD1. The V gene's germline CDR1 is ENHRY and CDR2 SYGVKD. This CDR3 contains 15 residues. The J segment lost 1 base and the V segment lost 7 bases, leaving 6 bases of the junction unmatched. CDR3 in amino acids: CAINTGQKNTGELFF. The CDR3 nucleotides are TGTGCCATCAATACGGGACAGAAGAACACCGGGGAGCTGTTTTTT.

This clone has more than one count but fewer than ten. This chain connects TRBV6-5 to TRBJ2-2; TRBD1 agrees at 7 bases. From germline, CDR1 is MNHEY and CDR2 SVGAGI. V was pared by 2 bases and J by 1 base, with 1 base of the junction left unmatched. The CDR3 sequence is 15 residues long. CDR3 in amino acids: CASSYGTVNTGELFF. The CDR3 DNA is TGTGCCAGCAGTTACGGGACAGTGAACACCGGGGAGCTGTTTTTT.

This clone was observed a single time. V and J are TRBV19 and TRBJ2-1; D perhaps matches TRBD2 (5 bases). The CDR3 extends over 16 amino acids. V was pared by 8 bases and J by 0 bases, with 17 bases between. The germline V gene encodes CDR1 LNHDA and CDR2 SQIVND (reference sequence). CDR3 nucleotide sequence: TGTGCCAGTGGAGGTGGCTCTATGAGCTCCTACAATGAGCAGTTCTTC. Translated: CASGGGSMSSYNEQFF.

The genes are TRBV7-9 and TRBJ1-2, with 7 bases that match TRBD1. This CDR3 has 14 amino acids. V was clipped by 5 bases and J by 8 bases; unmatched bases: 11. In germline, CDR1 is SEHNR, CDR2 FQNEAQ (reference sequence). The CDR3 DNA is TGTGCCAGCAGCGCCGAGACAGGGAGGAAAGGCTACACCTTC. It specifies CASSAETGRKGYTF.

DNA of the CDR3: TGTGCCAGCAGCTTTATACGGGACTCCCAGTACCAAGAGACCCAGTACTTC. This codes for CASSFIRDSQYQETQYF. The chain is built from TRBV11-2 and TRBJ2-5; D perhaps matches TRBD2 (6 bases). V lost 3 bases to trimming and J lost 0 bases, with 17 bases between them. The CDR3 has 17 residues. The germline V gene encodes CDR1 SGHAT and CDR2 FQNNGV.

This clone was seen more than once but under ten times. The chain uses TRBV7-2 and TRBJ2-4; D gene unclear. The CDR3 extends over 14 amino acids. CDR1 is SGHTA and CDR2 is FQGNSA in the germline V gene. Deletions cut 5 bases from V and 4 bases from J, with 12 bases between. CDR3 amino acids: CASSPGGQKNIQYF. The CDR3 bases are TGTGCCAGCAGCCCAGGTGGTCAGAAAAACATTCAGTACTTC.

The rearrangement uses TRBV7-6 and TRBJ1-6; no clear D gene. The germline V and J ends were trimmed by 5 bases and 7 bases, with 15 bases remaining between them. The CDR3 sequence is 15 residues long. The germline CDR1 and CDR2 sequences are SGHVS and FNYEAQ. In nucleotides, the CDR3 is TGTGCCAGCAGCCAAGACTTCGGCCTGAATTCACCCCTCCACTTT. This translates into CASSQDFGLNSPLHF.

This clone was recorded a few times. The genes are TRBV30 and TRBJ1-2; TRBD1 agrees at 7 bases. The length of the CDR3 is 15 residues. The ends lost 4 bases at V and 8 bases at J; junction bases unmatched: 16. The germline V gene encodes CDR1 GTSNPN and CDR2 SVGIG (reference sequence). The CDR3 loop is CAWTINRGRAGGYTF. CDR3 nucleotide sequence: TGTGCCTGGACTATCAACAGGGGCCGAGCAGGCGGCTACACCTTC.

The CDR3 DNA is TGTGCCAGCTCACCGATAGTCACAGATACGCAGTATTTT. Protein product: CASSPIVTDTQYF. The V call is TRBV18, the J call TRBJ2-3; no clear D. Germline V CDR1 and CDR2: KGHSH, LQKENI. The CDR3 contains 13 residues. Trimming left V 3 bases short and J 2 bases short, with 6 bases between.

Here the CDR3 reads CASSLVLPELSYGYTF. CDR3 bases: TGTGCCAGCAGCTTGGTCCTCCCAGAACTAAGCTATGGCTACACCTTC. The V call is TRBV5-8, the J call TRBJ1-2; no firm D call. Germline lookup yields CDR1 SGHTS and CDR2 YDEGEE. The CDR3 spans 16 residues. Trimming took 0 bases from V and 4 from J, leaving 16 bases between them.

The chain has TRBV3-1 (or the pseudogene TRBV3-2) and TRBJ1-1, with TRBD1 as a possible D gene (6 bases). CDR1 is LGHDT, CDR2 YNNKEL, per germline (reference sequence). The V and J ends lost 3 bases and 5 bases respectively, with 13 bases between them. This CDR3 is 14 amino acids long. The DNA for the CDR3 is TGTGCCAGCAGCCACTGGGGGCAGGGGACTGAAGCTTTCTTT. Translating gives CASSHWGQGTEAFF.